These 13 T cell receptor beta chains were all obtained from the same sample, sequenced in a study of blood T cell repertoires in COVID-19 (dated by TCRdb to about 2020). Library generation was performed with the immunoSEQ multiplex PCR assay. This is the immuneACCESS table as TCRdb keeps it, with only in-frame sequences that have V and J called. A part of the clones is gone; compared with another copy, unresolved V genes explain less than half, and the rest is unexplained. The sample records 230,000 or so clones, nearly 90% of which are singletons. The biggest ten clones account for 4.6% of the sample. Sequencing input: peripheral blood. These receptor sequences come from a woman aged 40-49 years who had recovered from COVID-19.

The chain links TRBV19 to TRBJ1-1; unclear D gene. Per germline, CDR1 LNHDA and CDR2 SQIVND (reference sequence). V gave up 3 bases and J gave up 6 bases, with 8 bases separating them. The CDR3 totals 12 residues. CDR3 protein: CASSILRSEAFF. The DNA of the CDR3 is TGTGCCAGTAGTATCCTCCGGTCTGAAGCTTTCTTT. The whole variable domain, filled in from reference TRBV19 and TRBJ1-1, reads DGGITQSPKYLFRKEGQNVTLSCEQNLNHDAMYWYRQDPGQGLRLIYYSQIVNDFQKGDIAEGYSVSREKKESFPLTVTSAQKNPTAFYLCASSILRSEAFFGQGTRLTVV.

The chain links TRBV7-3 to TRBJ2-7; possible D gene TRBD2, 6 bases. The CDR3 covers 15 residues. Per germline, CDR1 SGHTA and CDR2 FQGTGA. V dropped 2 bases and J dropped 0 bases, with 11 bases sitting between them. The CDR3 DNA is TGTGCCAGCAGCTTAGAGGCGGGACTCTCCTACGAGCAGTACTTC. Translated, it gives CASSLEAGLSYEQYF.

The table lists this clone with a count of one. This sequence joins TRBV5-1 and TRBJ1-2; no definite D call. CDR3 length: 13 amino acids. The ends were cut back, 4 bases at V and 8 bases at J, with 15 bases in the middle. CDR1 is SGHRS, CDR2 YFSETQ, per germline. This chain's CDR3 is CASSLDTPSGYTF. The CDR3 nucleotides are TGCGCCAGCAGCCTCGACACCCCCAGCGGCTACACCTTC.

The chain links TRBV6-5 to TRBJ1-2; D call uncertain. This CDR3 is 14 amino acids long. In germline, CDR1 is MNHEY, CDR2 SVGAGI. V shed 7 bases and J shed 8 bases, with 20 bases lying between them. The CDR3 loop reads CASTPLSGGGGYTF. The CDR3 region has the DNA TGTGCCAGCACCCCCCTCTCGGGAGGCGGAGGCTACACCTTC.

J is TRBJ2-2 and V is TRBV11-3; D not certain. Germline CDR1 SGHNT, CDR2 YENEEA. V lost 5 bases and J 4 bases, leaving 14 bases between the germline ends. This CDR3 has 15 amino acids. The CDR3 sequence: CASSTGLLGTGELFF. In nucleotides, the CDR3 is TGTGCCAGCAGCACCGGGTTGCTCGGCACCGGGGAGCTGTTTTTT.

This clone was seen just once. This rearrangement joins TRBV21-1 to TRBJ2-1; the table's D call of TRBD1 was not tested on the DNA. TRBV21-1 is tagged as a pseudogene. The CDR3 length is 11 residues. This CDR3 is CASSNPSEQFF. Written as DNA, the CDR3 is TGTGCCAGCAGCAATCCCAGTGAGCAGTTCTTC.

The chain joins TRBV10-3 to TRBJ1-2; 9 bases fit TRBD1. V lost 6 bases to trimming and J lost 4 bases; unmatched junction nucleotides: 6. Germline CDR1 is ENHRY and CDR2 is SYGVKD. This CDR3 is built from 14 residues. Here the CDR3 DNA reads TGTGCCATCAGGGGAGGGGGACAGGGCTATGGCTACACCTTC. Its translation: CAIRGGGQGYGYTF.

The genes are TRBV29-1 and TRBJ2-6, with 16 bases identical to TRBD2. Germline V CDR1 and CDR2: SQVTM, ANQGSEA. V trimming: 7 bases; J trimming: 0 bases; junction bases outside the gene matches: 6. There are 18 residues in the CDR3. The DNA for the CDR3 is TGCAGCGCCGGGACTAGCGGGAGGGCCCCCTCTGGGGCCAACGTCCTGACTTTC. Encoded protein: CSAGTSGRAPSGANVLTF.

The chain couples TRBV7-2 to TRBJ2-2; weak D call: TRBD2 (7 bases). Germline V gene lookup returns CDR1 SGHTA and CDR2 FQGNSA. Between the trimmed V and J ends, which lost 5 bases and 5 bases, there was a span of 18 bases. The CDR3 contains 16 residues. CDR3 coding DNA: TGTGCCAGCAGCCCGGTTGGGGGGGGCGCGACCGGGGAGCTGTTTTTT. Protein: CASSPVGGGATGELFF.

J is TRBJ2-3 and V is TRBV18; 7 bases match TRBD2. The germline gives CDR1 KGHSH, CDR2 LQKENI. V lost 4 bases, J lost 1 base, and 5 bases stayed unmatched. The length of the CDR3 is 15 residues. CDR3 protein: CASSRAGTGTDTQYF. The CDR3 coding sequence is TGTGCCAGCTCACGAGCGGGAACGGGCACAGATACGCAGTATTTT.

The V and J genes are TRBV7-8 and TRBJ2-5; perhaps TRBD1 as D (5 bases). There are 14 residues in the CDR3. V was pared by 3 bases and J by 5 bases, with 13 bases between. The germline gives CDR1 SGHVS, CDR2 FQNEAQ. The DNA for the CDR3 is TGTGCCAGCAGCTTCCCAGGGCTTCGGGAGACCCAGTACTTC. As protein: CASSFPGLRETQYF. The entire variable domain, with the rest obtained from reference TRBV7-8 and TRBJ2-5, is as follows: GAGVSQSPRYKVAKRGQDVALRCDPISGHVSLFWYQQALGQGPEFLTYFQNEAQLDKSGLPSDRFFAERPEGSVSTLKIQRTQQEDSAVYLCASSFPGLRETQYFGPGTRLLVL.

This clone was found a few times. The chain combines TRBV13 with TRBJ2-7, with D maybe TRBD2 (5 bases). This CDR3 spans 15 amino acids. Trimming cost V 6 bases and J 3 bases, with 18 bases left between them. CDR1 and CDR2 (germline): PRHDT, FYEKMQ (reference sequence). CDR3 sequence reads: CASSITGILSYEQYF. CDR3 DNA sequence: TGTGCCAGCAGTATCACCGGGATCTTAAGCTACGAGCAGTACTTC.

The chain is built from TRBV2 and TRBJ1-6; 9 bases align to TRBD1. Trimming cost V 5 bases and J 6 bases; bases outside gene matches: 5. Germline V lookup: CDR1 SNHLY, CDR2 FYNNEI. The CDR3 has 15 amino acids. CDR3 sequence reads: CASSNRDRVNSPLHF. In DNA form, the CDR3 reads TGTGCCAGCAGTAACCGGGACAGGGTTAATTCACCCCTCCACTTT.